The clone carrying this T cell receptor (beta chain) was found many times. The antigen remains unidentified. The CDR3 has 15 amino acids. Germline V CDR1 and CDR2: SEHNR, FQNEAQ (reference sequence). Trimming at V came to 6 bases and at J to 1 base, leaving 7 bases not matched to a gene. This entry belongs to a study of beta chain features in type 1 diabetes. As for the study in general: When patients were set against healthy donors, age, gender and cell yields were similar. Study-level findings and limits: PCR could preferentially amplify shorter templates, alike in patients and controls.

Every isolated RNA sample was fully reverse transcribed, so sequencing captured expressed TCRB transcripts. Assay used: immunoSEQ multiplex PCR; TCRdb lists only in-frame clones, some missing. This table has tens of thousands of clones, more than 40% appearing once. The J gene is TRBJ2-7, the V gene TRBV7-9, with TRBD1 matching 9 bases. The specimen was central memory CD4+ T cells from blood. The clonotype originates from a woman between 18 and 29 years old in good health. CDR3 nucleotide sequence: TGTGCCAGCAGTCAGGGGGGGACAGGGTCCTACGAGCAGTACTTC. This codes for CASSQGGTGSYEQYF.